This TCR beta chain originates from a study of T cell responses to AZD1222 COVID-19 vaccine. Produced via immunoSEQ multiplex PCR; TCRdb's table is partial and in-frame only. The table records 75,000 to 90,000 clones, approximately 91% of them present only once. This CDR3 is built from 12 residues. Trimming took 2 bases from V and 7 from J, leaving 9 bases between them. Germline CDR1 is KGHSH and CDR2 is LQKENI. The chain carries TRBV18 and TRBJ2-7; D unresolved. The sequence came from an adult in good health. Specimen: peripheral blood, collected on day 0 of AZD1222 vaccination. The DNA of the CDR3 is TGTGCCAGCTCACCAGATCTTCAGGAGCAGTACTTC. Translated: CASSPDLQEQYF.